This T cell receptor (beta chain) was identified during a study of vaccination and CD4 T cells after COVID-19. To note about this clonotype: Its antigen is unidentified.

Treatment meaning: approximately 9-day PBMC culture with coronavirus spike peptide pools or control peptides (ViraFEST assay). Positive PCR dates ranged from March to December 2020; these dates predated US Alpha, Beta and Delta variants. Cultured CD4+ T-cell DNA underwent Oncomine TCR Beta short-read sequencing. From cultured CD4+ T cells, genomic DNA was extracted. TCRdb independently ran MiXCR on the PCR reads; one entry per CDR3 protein. The data contain roughly 12,000 distinct CDR3 sequences, about three quarters of them singletons. Study outcomes and limitations: The median count of SARS-CoV-2-reactive clonotypes rose from 21 to 38, not significantly.

V lost 5 bases to trimming and J lost 7 bases; unmatched junction nucleotides: 3. CDR3 size: 12 residues. Germline V CDR1 and CDR2: MDHEN, SYDVKM. Sequenced input: CD4+ T cells from blood, cultured in vitro. This sequence originates from a human donor who had recovered from COVID-19. The chain carries TRBV28 and TRBJ1-2, with 8 nucleotides matching TRBD1. CDR3 amino acids: CASSTGGGGYTF. In DNA, the CDR3 is TGTGCCAGCAGTACAGGGGGGGGTGGCTACACCTTC.